Sequencing of this T cell receptor beta chain was carried out in a study of T cells of healthy individuals. TCRdb analysed the 5' RACE reads with MiXCR anew, one entry per CDR3 protein. The sample gives about 100,000 distinct CDR3 sequences, 17% of which show up once; over 5% is in the top ten. J lost 1 base, V lost 4 bases, and 0 bases had no gene match. The length of the CDR3 is 15 residues. CDR1 is MRHNA and CDR2 is SNTAGT in the germline V gene. The chain joins TRBV6-4 to TRBJ2-3; 12 bases line up with TRBD2. The sequence came from a human donor in good health. DNA of the CDR3: TGTGCCAGCAGTGGGACTAGCGGGGGCACAGATACGCAGTATTTT. Protein product: CASSGTSGGTDTQYF.